The clone carrying this TCR beta chain was detected many times. Its specificity is unknown. Assembly of TCR beta libraries relied on iRepertoire HTBI primers together with Arm-PCR of CDR3 regions. In TCRdb, the multiplex PCR reads were re-called with MiXCR into one record per CDR3 protein. The repertoire holds around 420,000 distinct CDR3 sequences, roughly 15% seen once, with about 8.2% in the top ten. These data belong to a study of regulatory T cells in long-lasting Graves disease. Germline V CDR1 and CDR2: SEHNR, FQNEAQ (reference sequence). J was trimmed by 6 bases and V by 5 bases; bases with no gene match: 10. The CDR3 is 16 amino acids. Time point meaning: newly diagnosed GD, antithyroid drugs for less than 3 months. Extracted PBMC RNA gave rise to the TCR library. Criteria from the American Thyroid Association guidelines were applied to diagnose Graves' disease. General study points: Analyses excluded thyroid tissue, covering peripheral blood alone.

The same specimen was also included in a second study, on T cells in Graves' hyperthyroidism and ophthalmopathy. That work states: Researchers ran a first-round RT-PCR on the TCR CDR3 using the HTBI primer set.

Material: peripheral blood mononuclear cells (PBMCs), obtained at new diagnosis, from a patient treated with antithyroid drugs. The chain has TRBV7-9 and TRBJ2-1; 10 bases are a match to TRBD2. This receptor was obtained from a woman between 35 and 50 years old with Graves disease. The CDR3 loop is CASSAKAGTSVNEQFF. The CDR3 bases are TGTGCCAGCAGCGCCAAGGCCGGGACTAGCGTCAATGAGCAGTTCTTC.